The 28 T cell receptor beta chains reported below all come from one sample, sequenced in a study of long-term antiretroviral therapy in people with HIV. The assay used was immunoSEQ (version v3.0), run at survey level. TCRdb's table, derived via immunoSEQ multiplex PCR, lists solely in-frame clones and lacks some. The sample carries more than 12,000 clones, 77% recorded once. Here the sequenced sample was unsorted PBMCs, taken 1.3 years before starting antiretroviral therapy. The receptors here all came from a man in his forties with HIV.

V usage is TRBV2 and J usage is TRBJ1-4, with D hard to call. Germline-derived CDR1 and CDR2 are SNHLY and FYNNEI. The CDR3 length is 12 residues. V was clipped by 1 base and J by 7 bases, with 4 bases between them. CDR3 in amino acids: CASSEESEKLFF. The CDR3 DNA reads TGTGCCAGCAGTGAAGAGAGTGAAAAACTGTTTTTT.

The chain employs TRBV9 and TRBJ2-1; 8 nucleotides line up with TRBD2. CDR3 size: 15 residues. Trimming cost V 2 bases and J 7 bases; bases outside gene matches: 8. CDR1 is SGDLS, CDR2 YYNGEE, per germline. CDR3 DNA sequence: TGTGCCAGCAGCGTGAGTCCGGGGGGGCAGAATGAGCAGTTCTTC. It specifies CASSVSPGGQNEQFF.

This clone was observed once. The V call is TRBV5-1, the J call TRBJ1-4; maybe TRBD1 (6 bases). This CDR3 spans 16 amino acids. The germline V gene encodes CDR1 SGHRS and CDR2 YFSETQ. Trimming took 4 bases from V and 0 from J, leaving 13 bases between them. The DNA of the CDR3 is TGCGCCAGCAGCCCCGGGGACACCGCAACTAATGAAAAACTGTTTTTT. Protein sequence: CASSPGDTATNEKLFF. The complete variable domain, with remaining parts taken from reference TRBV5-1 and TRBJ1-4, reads KAGVTQTPRYLIKTRGQQVTLSCSPISGHRSVSWYQQTPGQGLQFLFEYFSETQRNKGNFPGRFSGRQFSNSRSEMNVSTLELGDSALYLCASSPGDTATNEKLFFGSGTQLSVL.

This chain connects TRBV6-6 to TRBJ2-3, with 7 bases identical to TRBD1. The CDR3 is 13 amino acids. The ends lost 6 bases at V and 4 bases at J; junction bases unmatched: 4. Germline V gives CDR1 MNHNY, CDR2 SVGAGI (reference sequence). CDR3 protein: CASSDRAADTQYF. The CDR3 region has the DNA TGTGCCAGCAGCGACAGGGCGGCAGATACGCAGTATTTT.

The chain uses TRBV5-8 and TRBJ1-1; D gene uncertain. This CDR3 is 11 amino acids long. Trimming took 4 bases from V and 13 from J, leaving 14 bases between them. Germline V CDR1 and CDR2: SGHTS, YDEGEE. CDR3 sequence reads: CASSPGREGFF. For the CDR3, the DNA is TGTGCCAGCAGCCCCGGCCGCGAGGGTTTCTTT.

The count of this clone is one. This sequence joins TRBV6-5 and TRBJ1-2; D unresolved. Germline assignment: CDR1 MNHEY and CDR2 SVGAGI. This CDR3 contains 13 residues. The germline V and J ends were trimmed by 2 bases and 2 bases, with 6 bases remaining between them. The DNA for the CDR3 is TGTGCCAGCAGTTACGACACCAACTATGGCTACACCTTC. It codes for CASSYDTNYGYTF.

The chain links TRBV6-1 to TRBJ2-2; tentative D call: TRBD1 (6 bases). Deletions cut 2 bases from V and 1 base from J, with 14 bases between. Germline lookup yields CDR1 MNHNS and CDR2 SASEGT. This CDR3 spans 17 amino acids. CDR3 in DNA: TGTGCCAGCAGTGAATCATCACAGGGATGGAACACCGGGGAGCTGTTTTTT. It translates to CASSESSQGWNTGELFF.

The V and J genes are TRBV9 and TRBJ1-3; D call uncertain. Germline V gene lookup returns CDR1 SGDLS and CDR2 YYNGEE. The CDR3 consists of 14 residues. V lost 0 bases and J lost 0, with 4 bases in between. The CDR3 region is CASSVGLSGNTIYF. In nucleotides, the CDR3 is TGTGCCAGCAGCGTAGGTCTCTCTGGAAACACCATATATTTT.

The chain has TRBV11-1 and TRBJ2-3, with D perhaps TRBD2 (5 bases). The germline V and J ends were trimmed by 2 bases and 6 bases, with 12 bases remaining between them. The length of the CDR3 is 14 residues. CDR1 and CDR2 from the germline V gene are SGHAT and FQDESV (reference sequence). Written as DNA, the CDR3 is TGTGCCAGCAGCTTATCCGGGGATTTGGATACGCAGTATTTT. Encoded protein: CASSLSGDLDTQYF.

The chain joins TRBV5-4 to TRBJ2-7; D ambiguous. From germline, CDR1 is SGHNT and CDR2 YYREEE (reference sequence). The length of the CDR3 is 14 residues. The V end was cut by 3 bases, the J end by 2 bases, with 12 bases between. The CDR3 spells CASSSGLSTYEQYF. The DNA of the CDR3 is TGTGCCAGCAGCTCGGGTCTCAGCACCTACGAGCAGTACTTC.

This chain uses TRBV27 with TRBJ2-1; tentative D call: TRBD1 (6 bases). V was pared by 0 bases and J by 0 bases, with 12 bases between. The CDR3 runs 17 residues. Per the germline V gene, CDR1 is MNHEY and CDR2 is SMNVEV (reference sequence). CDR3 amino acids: CASSLSGGTLSYNEQFF. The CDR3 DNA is TGTGCCAGCAGTTTATCAGGGGGAACCCTCTCCTACAATGAGCAGTTCTTC.

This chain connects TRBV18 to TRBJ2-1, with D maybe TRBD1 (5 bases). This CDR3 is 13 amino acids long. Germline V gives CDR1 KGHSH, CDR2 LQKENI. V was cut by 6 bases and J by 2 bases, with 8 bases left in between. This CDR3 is CASSGQTYNEQFF. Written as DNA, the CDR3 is TGTGCCAGCTCGGGGCAAACCTACAATGAGCAGTTCTTC.

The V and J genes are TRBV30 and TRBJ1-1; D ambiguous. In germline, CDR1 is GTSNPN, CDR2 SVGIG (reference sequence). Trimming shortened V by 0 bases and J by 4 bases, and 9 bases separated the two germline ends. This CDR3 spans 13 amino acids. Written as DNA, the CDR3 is TGTGCCTGGAGTGTAGCCGTGACCACTGAAGCTTTCTTT. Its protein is CAWSVAVTTEAFF.

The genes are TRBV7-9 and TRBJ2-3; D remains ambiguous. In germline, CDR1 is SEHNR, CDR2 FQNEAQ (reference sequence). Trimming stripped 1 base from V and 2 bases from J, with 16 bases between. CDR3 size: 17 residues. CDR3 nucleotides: TGTGCCAGCAGCTTAGGTTGGACGATCGGAATCACAGATACGCAGTATTTT. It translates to CASSLGWTIGITDTQYF.

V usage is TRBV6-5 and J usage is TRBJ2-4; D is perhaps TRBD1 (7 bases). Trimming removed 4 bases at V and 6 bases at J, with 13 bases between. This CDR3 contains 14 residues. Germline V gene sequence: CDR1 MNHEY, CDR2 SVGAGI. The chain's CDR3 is CASSSGTAGNIQYF. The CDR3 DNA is TGTGCCAGCAGTTCCGGGACAGCGGGAAACATTCAGTACTTC.

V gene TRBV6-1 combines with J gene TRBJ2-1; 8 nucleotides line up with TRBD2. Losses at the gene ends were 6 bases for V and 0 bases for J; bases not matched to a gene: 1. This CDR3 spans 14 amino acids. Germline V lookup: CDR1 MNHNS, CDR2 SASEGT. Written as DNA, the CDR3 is TGTGCCAGCAGCCTAGCGGGCTCCTACAATGAGCAGTTCTTC. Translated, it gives CASSLAGSYNEQFF.

CDR3 protein: CASSRKGYADTQYF. CDR3 DNA: TGTGCCAGCAGTAGAAAGGGTTACGCAGATACGCAGTATTTT. The chain carries TRBV25-1 and TRBJ2-3; D not resolved. This CDR3 has 14 amino acids. Trimming shortened V by 5 bases and J by 4 bases, and 13 bases separated the two germline ends. Per the germline V gene, CDR1 is MGHDK and CDR2 is SYGVNS. Together with reference TRBV25-1 and TRBJ2-3, the CDR3 gives the full variable domain: EADIYQTPRYLVIGTGKKITLECSQTMGHDKMYWYQQDPGMELHLIHYSYGVNSTEKGDLSSESTVSRIRTEHFPLTLESARPSHTSQYLCASSRKGYADTQYFGPGTRLTVL.

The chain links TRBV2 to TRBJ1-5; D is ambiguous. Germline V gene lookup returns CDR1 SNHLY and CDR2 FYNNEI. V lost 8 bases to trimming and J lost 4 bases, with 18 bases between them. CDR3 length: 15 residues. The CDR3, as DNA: TGTGCCAGCGGTGCCCCAGGTACCCCGAATCAGCCCCAGCATTTT. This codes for CASGAPGTPNQPQHF.

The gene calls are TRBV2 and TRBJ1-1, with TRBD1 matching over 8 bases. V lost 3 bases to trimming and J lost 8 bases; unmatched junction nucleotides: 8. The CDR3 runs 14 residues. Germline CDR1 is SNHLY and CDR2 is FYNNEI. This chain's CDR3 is CASSDQEQGVEAFF. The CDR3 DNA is TGTGCCAGCAGTGACCAGGAACAGGGGGTGGAAGCTTTCTTT.

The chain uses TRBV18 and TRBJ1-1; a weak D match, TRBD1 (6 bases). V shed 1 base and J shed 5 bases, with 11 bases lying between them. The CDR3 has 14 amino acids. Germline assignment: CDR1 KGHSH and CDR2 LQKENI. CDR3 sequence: CASSPLAGETEAFF. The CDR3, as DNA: TGTGCCAGCTCACCACTGGCAGGGGAGACTGAAGCTTTCTTT.

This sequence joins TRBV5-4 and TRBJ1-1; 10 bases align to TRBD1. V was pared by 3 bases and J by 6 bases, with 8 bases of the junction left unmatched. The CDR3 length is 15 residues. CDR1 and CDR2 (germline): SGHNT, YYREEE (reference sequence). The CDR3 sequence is CASSYQTGGRAEAFF. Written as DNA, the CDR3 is TGTGCCAGCAGCTACCAGACAGGGGGCAGGGCTGAAGCTTTCTTT.

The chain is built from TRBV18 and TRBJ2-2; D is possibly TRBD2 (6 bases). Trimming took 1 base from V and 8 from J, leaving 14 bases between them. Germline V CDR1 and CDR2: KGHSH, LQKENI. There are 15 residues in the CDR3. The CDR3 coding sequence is TGTGCCAGCTCACCACTTTCCTCGGGAGCAGGGGAGCTGTTTTTT. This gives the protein CASSPLSSGAGELFF.

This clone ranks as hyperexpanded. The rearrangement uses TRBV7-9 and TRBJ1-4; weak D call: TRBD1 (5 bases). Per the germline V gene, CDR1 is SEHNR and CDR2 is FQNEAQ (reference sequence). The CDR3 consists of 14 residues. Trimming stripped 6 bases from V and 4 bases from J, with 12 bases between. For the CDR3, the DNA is TGTGCCAGCAGGGGGCAGGGCGGTAATGAAAAACTGTTTTTT. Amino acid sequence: CASRGQGGNEKLFF.

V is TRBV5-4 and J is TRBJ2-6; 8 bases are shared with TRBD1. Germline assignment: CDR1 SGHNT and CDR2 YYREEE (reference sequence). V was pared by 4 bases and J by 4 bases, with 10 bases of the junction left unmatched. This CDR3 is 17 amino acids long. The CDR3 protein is CASSGARTGTGANVLTF. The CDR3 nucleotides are TGTGCCAGCAGCGGGGCCCGGACAGGGACCGGGGCCAACGTCCTGACTTTC.

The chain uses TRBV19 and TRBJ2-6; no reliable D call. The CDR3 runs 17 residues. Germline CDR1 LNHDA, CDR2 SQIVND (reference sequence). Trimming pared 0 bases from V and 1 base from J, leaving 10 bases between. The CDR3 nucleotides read TGTGCCAGTAGTATAGACGCCGCGACGTCTGGGGCCAACGTCCTGACTTTC. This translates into CASSIDAATSGANVLTF.

CDR3 DNA sequence: TGTGCCAGCAGCCCCAAGACGTTCTATGGCTACACCTTC. Protein product: CASSPKTFYGYTF. The genes are TRBV11-3 and TRBJ1-2; D remains unclear. The germline CDR1 and CDR2 sequences are SGHNT and YENEEA. Trimming cost V 5 bases and J 4 bases, with 11 bases left between them. This CDR3 has 13 amino acids.

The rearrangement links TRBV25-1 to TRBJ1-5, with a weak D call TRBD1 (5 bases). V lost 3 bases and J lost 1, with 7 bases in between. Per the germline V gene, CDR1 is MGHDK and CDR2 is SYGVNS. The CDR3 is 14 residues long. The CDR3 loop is CASSEGGSNQPQHF. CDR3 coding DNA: TGTGCCAGCAGTGAGGGGGGAAGCAATCAGCCCCAGCATTTT.

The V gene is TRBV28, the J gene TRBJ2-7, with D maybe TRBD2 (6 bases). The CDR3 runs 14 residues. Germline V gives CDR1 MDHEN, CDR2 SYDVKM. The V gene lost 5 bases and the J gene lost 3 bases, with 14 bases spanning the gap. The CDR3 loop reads CASSPRLEIYEQYF. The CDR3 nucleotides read TGTGCCAGCAGTCCTAGACTAGAGATCTACGAGCAGTACTTC.